The TCR beta chain under discussion was sequenced for a study of control samples from healthy donors and cancer patients. Libraries were prepared by immunoSEQ multiplex PCR; TCRdb keeps only in-frame clonotypes and omits some of them. The table shows 75,000 to 100,000 clones, with 92% occurring only once. The CDR3 contains 14 residues. The ends were cut back, 5 bases at V and 4 bases at J, with 9 bases in the middle. Germline CDR1 reads SGHDN; CDR2 reads FVKESK. This rearrangement joins TRBV14 to TRBJ1-6; possible D gene TRBD1, 5 bases. This clonotype was obtained from a human donor in good health. The donor label of this sample is uncertain. The specimen was blood. CDR3 protein: CASSSGLYNSPLHF. For the CDR3, the DNA is TGTGCCAGCAGCTCAGGGTTATATAATTCACCCCTCCACTTT.